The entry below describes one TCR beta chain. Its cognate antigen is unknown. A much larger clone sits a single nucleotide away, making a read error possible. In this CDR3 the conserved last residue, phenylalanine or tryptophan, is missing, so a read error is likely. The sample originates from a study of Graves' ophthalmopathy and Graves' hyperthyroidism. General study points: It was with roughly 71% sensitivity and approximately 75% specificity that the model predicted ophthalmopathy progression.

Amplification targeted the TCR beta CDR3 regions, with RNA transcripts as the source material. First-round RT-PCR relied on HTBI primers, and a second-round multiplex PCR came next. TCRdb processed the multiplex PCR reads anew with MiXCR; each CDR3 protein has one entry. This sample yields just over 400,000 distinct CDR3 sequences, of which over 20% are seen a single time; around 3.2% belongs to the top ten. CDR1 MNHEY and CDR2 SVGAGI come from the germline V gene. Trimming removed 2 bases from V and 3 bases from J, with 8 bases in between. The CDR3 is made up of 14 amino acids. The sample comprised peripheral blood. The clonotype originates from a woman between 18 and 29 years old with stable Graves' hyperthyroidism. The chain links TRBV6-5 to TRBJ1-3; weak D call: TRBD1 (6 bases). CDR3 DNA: TGTGCCAGCAGTTACAGGGGGAATGGAAACACCATATATTAT. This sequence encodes CASSYRGNGNTIYY.